The 18 T cell receptor beta chains listed next were all sequenced from one sample in a study of regulatory T cells in long-lasting Graves disease. Time point of the sample: newly diagnosed GD, antithyroid drugs for less than 3 months. PBMC RNA served as the TCR library source. TCR beta libraries were built with iRepertoire HTBI primers and Arm-PCR of CDR3 regions. Each CDR3 protein gets one entry after TCRdb re-called the multiplex PCR reads with MiXCR. Among hundreds of thousands of distinct CDR3 sequences listed, 16% were seen once. Another study also made use of these data, one on T cells in Graves' hyperthyroidism and ophthalmopathy.

Source: peripheral blood mononuclear cells (PBMCs), taken at new diagnosis, from a patient treated with antithyroid drugs. Receptor source: a man younger than 30 with Graves disease.

The rearrangement joins TRBV19 to TRBJ1-1; 9 nucleotides line up with TRBD1. CDR1 LNHDA and CDR2 SQIVND come from the germline V gene (reference sequence). There are 14 residues in the CDR3. V gave up 7 bases and J gave up 0 bases; unmatched junction bases: 3. CDR3 amino acids: CASTTGGLNTEAFF. The DNA of the CDR3 is TGTGCCAGTACAACAGGGGGCTTGAACACTGAAGCTTTCTTT. Combining the CDR3 with reference TRBV19 and TRBJ1-1 gives the whole variable domain DGGITQSPKYLFRKEGQNVTLSCEQNLNHDAMYWYRQDPGQGLRLIYYSQIVNDFQKGDIAEGYSVSREKKESFPLTVTSAQKNPTAFYLCASTTGGLNTEAFFGQGTRLTVV.

This chain connects TRBV9 to TRBJ2-1; D is perhaps TRBD1 or TRBD2 (5 bases each). The CDR3 is 15 residues long. The germline V gene has CDR1 SGDLS and CDR2 YYNGEE. The V gene lost 9 bases and the J gene lost 5 bases, with 21 bases spanning the gap. The CDR3 DNA reads TGTGCCACCAGTGATCCAGGTTTGGGGGACAATGAGCAGTTCTTC. Protein sequence: CATSDPGLGDNEQFF.

This chain connects TRBV29-1 to TRBJ2-3, with D tentatively TRBD1 or TRBD2 (6 bases each). This CDR3 is built from 14 residues. From germline, CDR1 is SQVTM and CDR2 ANQGSEA. Trimming left V 1 base short and J 4 bases short, with 12 bases between. CDR3 coding DNA: TGCAGCGTTGAAGGGGGGGCCTTCCCAGATACGCAGTATTTT. Protein: CSVEGGAFPDTQYF.

This chain joins TRBV6-2 or TRBV6-3 and TRBJ2-7, with D perhaps matching TRBD2 (5 bases). V was cut by 6 bases and J by 3 bases, with 15 bases left in between. The CDR3 has 14 amino acids. Germline values: CDR1 MNHEY, CDR2 SVGEGT. The chain's CDR3 is CASSPREVNYEQYF. CDR3 DNA: TGTGCCAGCAGCCCCCGGGAAGTCAACTACGAGCAGTACTTC.

In its sample, this clonotype was seen a few times. The chain employs TRBV4-1 and TRBJ2-7, with 9 bases identical to TRBD1. This CDR3 contains 18 residues. V was clipped by 4 bases and J by 2 bases; unmatched bases: 15. CDR1 is MGHRA, CDR2 YSYEKL, per germline. In DNA, the CDR3 is TGCGCCAGCAGCCCAGGACAGGGGACCCTTTCCGATACCTACGAGCAGTACTTC. As protein: CASSPGQGTLSDTYEQYF.

In this sample, this clonotype turned up a few times. The chain links TRBV5-1 to TRBJ1-4, with TRBD1 identical over 7 bases. In germline, CDR1 is SGHRS, CDR2 YFSETQ. The CDR3 covers 15 residues. The trim removed 2 bases at V and 4 bases at J, leaving 5 bases unmatched. The CDR3 sequence is CASSFWDSINEKLFF. The CDR3 region has the DNA TGCGCCAGCAGCTTCTGGGACAGTATTAATGAAAAACTGTTTTTT.

This clonotype was detected only a few times. The V and J genes are TRBV18 and TRBJ1-1; D remains ambiguous. Germline CDR1 is KGHSH and CDR2 is LQKENI. The CDR3 length is 13 residues. V lost 2 bases to trimming and J lost 0 bases, with 4 bases between them. In DNA, the CDR3 is TGTGCCAGCTCACCAAAGGTGAACACTGAAGCTTTCTTT. This sequence encodes CASSPKVNTEAFF.

In its sample, this clonotype was seen a few times. The chain has TRBV5-6 and TRBJ2-1, with TRBD2 as a possible D gene (5 bases). V dropped 0 bases and J dropped 8 bases, with 15 bases sitting between them. The CDR3 covers 15 residues. Germline CDR1 SGHDT, CDR2 YYEEEE. In DNA form, the CDR3 reads TGTGCCAGCAGCTTGGAGAGAGGGCCTCTCGATGAGCAGTTCTTC. As protein: CASSLERGPLDEQFF.

The chain is built from TRBV7-3 and TRBJ2-1, with D hard to call. Germline CDR1 is SGHTA and CDR2 is FQGTGA. Trimming stripped 2 bases from V and 4 bases from J, with 12 bases between. This CDR3 is 15 amino acids long. CDR3 amino acids: CASSLQRYDYNEQFF. CDR3 nucleotide sequence: TGTGCCAGCAGCTTACAACGGTACGATTACAATGAGCAGTTCTTC.

The chain recombines TRBV7-8 with TRBJ2-6, with D possibly called TRBD1 or TRBD2 (5 bases each). Trimming left V 2 bases short and J 1 base short, with 12 bases between. The CDR3 runs to 17 residues. The V gene's germline CDR1 is SGHVS and CDR2 FQNEAQ. CDR3 sequence reads: CASSLLRGTSGANVLTF. CDR3 DNA sequence: TGTGCCAGCAGCTTACTGAGGGGTACGTCTGGGGCCAACGTCCTGACTTTC.

This clonotype was observed at least ten times. The rearrangement uses TRBV11-2 and TRBJ2-1, with a weak D call TRBD2 (5 bases). Trimming shortened V by 4 bases and J by 10 bases, and 11 bases separated the two germline ends. From germline, CDR1 is SGHAT and CDR2 FQNNGV. There are 12 residues in the CDR3. CDR3 residues: CASSSQRGEQFF. For the CDR3, the DNA is TGTGCCAGCAGCTCGCAGCGCGGGGAGCAGTTCTTC.

This clonotype came up many times. This chain uses TRBV7-9 with TRBJ2-7, with 7 positions matching TRBD1. This CDR3 contains 13 residues. The V segment lost 7 bases and the J segment 4 bases; nucleotides outside the gene matches: 7. CDR1 SEHNR and CDR2 FQNEAQ come from the germline V gene (reference sequence). CDR3 bases: TGTGCCAGCACCGGGACAGCTATTTACGAGCAGTACTTC. Protein: CASTGTAIYEQYF.

Remarks on this clonotype: Possible read error: a much larger clone is one base away. This chain connects TRBV6-5 to TRBJ1-1; no definite D call. Germline V gene data show CDR1 as MNHEY and CDR2 as SVGAGI. The CDR3 is 13 residues long. In nucleotides, the CDR3 is TGTGCCAACAGTTACTTTAGGAACACTGAAGCTTTCTTT. Its translation: CANSYFRNTEAFF.

This clonotype occurred a few times. The chain employs TRBV5-4 and TRBJ2-3; the D is unclear. Trimming removed 2 bases at V and 2 bases at J, with 15 bases between. The CDR3 totals 16 residues. CDR1 SGHNT and CDR2 YYREEE come from the germline V gene (reference sequence). CDR3 in amino acids: CASSLDRPEPTDTQYF. For the CDR3, the DNA is TGTGCCAGCAGCTTAGATAGACCTGAACCCACAGATACGCAGTATTTT.

The chain couples TRBV20-1 to TRBJ2-2; 8 positions agree with TRBD2. The CDR3 length is 15 residues. J lost 6 bases, V lost 2 bases, and 8 bases had no gene match. Germline assignment: CDR1 DFQATT and CDR2 SNEGSKA (reference sequence). DNA for the CDR3: TGCAGTGCTAGAAAGCTAGCGGGTTTCCCCGGGGAGCTGTTTTTT. Translation gives CSARKLAGFPGELFF.

DNA for the CDR3: TGTGCCAGCTCCCCGGGACTAGCGGGAGTGGGCACCGAGCAGTACTTC. It codes for CASSPGLAGVGTEQYF. The J gene is TRBJ2-7, the V gene TRBV18; 14 nucleotides match TRBD2. Looked up from germline, CDR1 is KGHSH and CDR2 is LQKENI. The V gene end was trimmed by 6 bases and the J gene end by 6 bases; junction bases not matched to a gene: 10. The CDR3 is 16 residues long.

V is TRBV5-1 and J is TRBJ2-5; D is unclear. The CDR3 has 14 residues. Germline V gives CDR1 SGHRS, CDR2 YFSETQ. The ends were cut back, 4 bases at V and 5 bases at J, with 15 bases in the middle. The CDR3: CASSNLGDEETQYF. The CDR3 DNA reads as TGCGCCAGCAGCAATCTCGGCGACGAGGAGACCCAGTACTTC.

In its sample, this clonotype was seen many times. This chain links TRBV20-1 with TRBJ1-1, with a possible D match to TRBD1 (5 bases). CDR1 DFQATT and CDR2 SNEGSKA come from the germline V gene (reference sequence). V was cut by 8 bases and J by 1 base, with 14 bases left in between. This CDR3 contains 13 residues. CDR3 DNA: TGCAGTCTCATCGGGGCTTCGAACACTGAAGCTTTCTTT. This codes for CSLIGASNTEAFF.